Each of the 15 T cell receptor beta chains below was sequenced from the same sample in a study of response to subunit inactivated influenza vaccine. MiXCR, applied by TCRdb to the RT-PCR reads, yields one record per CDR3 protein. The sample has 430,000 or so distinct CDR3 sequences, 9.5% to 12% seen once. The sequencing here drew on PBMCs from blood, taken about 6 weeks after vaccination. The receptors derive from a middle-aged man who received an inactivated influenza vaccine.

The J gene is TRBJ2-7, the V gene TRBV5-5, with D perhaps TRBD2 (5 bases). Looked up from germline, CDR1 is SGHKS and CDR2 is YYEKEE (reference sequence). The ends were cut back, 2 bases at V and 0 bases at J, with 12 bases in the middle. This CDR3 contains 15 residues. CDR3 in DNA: TGTGCCAGCAGCTTTAGCGAGAGGAGCTCCTACGAGCAGTACTTC. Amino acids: CASSFSERSSYEQYF.

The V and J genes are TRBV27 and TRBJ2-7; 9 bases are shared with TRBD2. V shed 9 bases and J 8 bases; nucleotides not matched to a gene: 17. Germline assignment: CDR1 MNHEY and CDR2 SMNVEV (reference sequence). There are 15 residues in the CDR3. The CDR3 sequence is CASRPGLAVVYKQYF. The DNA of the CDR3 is TGTGCCAGTAGACCGGGACTAGCAGTAGTATACAAGCAGTACTTC.

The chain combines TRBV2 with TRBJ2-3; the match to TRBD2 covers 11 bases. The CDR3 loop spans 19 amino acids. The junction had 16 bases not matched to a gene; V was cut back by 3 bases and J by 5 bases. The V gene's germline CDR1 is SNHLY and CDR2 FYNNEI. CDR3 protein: CASSDPGLAVLLRRDTQYF. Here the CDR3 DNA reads TGTGCCAGCAGTGACCCGGGACTAGCGGTTCTCCTACGACGAGATACGCAGTATTTT. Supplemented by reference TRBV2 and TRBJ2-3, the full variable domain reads EPEVTQTPSHQVTQMGQEVILRCVPISNHLYFYWYRQILGQKVEFLVSFYNNEISEKSEIFDDQFSVERPDGSNFTLKIRSTKLEDSAMYFCASSDPGLAVLLRRDTQYFGPGTRLTVL.

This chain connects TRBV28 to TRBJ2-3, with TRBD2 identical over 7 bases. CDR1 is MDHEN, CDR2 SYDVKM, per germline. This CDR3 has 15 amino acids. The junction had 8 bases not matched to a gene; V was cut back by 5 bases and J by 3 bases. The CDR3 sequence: CASSPRLAWTDTQYF. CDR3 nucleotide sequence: TGTGCCAGCAGTCCCCGACTAGCCTGGACAGATACGCAGTATTTT.

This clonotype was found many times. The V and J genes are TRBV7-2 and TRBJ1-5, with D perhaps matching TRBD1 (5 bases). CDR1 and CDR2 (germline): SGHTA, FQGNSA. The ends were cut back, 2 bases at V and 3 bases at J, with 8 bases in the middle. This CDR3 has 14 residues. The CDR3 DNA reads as TGTGCCAGCAGCTTACAGGGAACCAATCAGCCCCAGCATTTT. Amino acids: CASSLQGTNQPQHF.

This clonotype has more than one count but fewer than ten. CDR3 loop: CASRKDSSYEQYF. CDR3 nucleotides: TGTGCCAGCAGGAAAGACAGCTCCTACGAGCAGTACTTC. This chain joins TRBV27 and TRBJ2-7; D is possibly TRBD1 (5 bases). Looked up from germline, CDR1 is MNHEY and CDR2 is SMNVEV (reference sequence). Deletions cut 6 bases from V and 0 bases from J, with 9 bases between. The CDR3 spans 13 residues.

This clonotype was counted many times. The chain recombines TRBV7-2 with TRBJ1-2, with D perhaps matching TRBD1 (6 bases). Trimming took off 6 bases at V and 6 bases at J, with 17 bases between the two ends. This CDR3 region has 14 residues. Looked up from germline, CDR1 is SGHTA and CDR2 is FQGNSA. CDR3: CASSYSRGSHGYTF. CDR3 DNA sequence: TGTGCCAGCAGTTACTCAAGGGGGTCCCATGGCTACACCTTC. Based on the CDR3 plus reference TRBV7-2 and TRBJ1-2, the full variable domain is GAGVSQSPSNKVTEKGKDVELRCDPISGHTALYWYRQSLGQGLEFLIYFQGNSAPDKSGLPSDRFSAERTGGSVSTLTIQRTQQEDSAVYLCASSYSRGSHGYTFGSGTRLTVV.

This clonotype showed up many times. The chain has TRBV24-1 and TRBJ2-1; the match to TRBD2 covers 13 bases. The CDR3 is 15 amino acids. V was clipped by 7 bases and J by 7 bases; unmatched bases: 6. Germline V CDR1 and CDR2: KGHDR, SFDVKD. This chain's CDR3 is CATSLLAGGRNEQFF. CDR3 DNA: TGTGCCACCAGCTTACTAGCGGGAGGGAGGAATGAGCAGTTCTTC.

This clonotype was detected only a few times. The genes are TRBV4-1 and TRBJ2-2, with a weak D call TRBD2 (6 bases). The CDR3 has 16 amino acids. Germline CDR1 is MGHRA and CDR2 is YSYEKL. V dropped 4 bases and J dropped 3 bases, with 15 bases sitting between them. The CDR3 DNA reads TGCGCCAGCAGCCCTTTGCCGGGGGTTCACACCGGGGAGCTGTTTTTT. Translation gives CASSPLPGVHTGELFF.

Here the CDR3 DNA reads TGCAGTGCTAGAGGCTGGGTAGAGGGTCAGCCTCTAGGGACCTACGAGCAGTACTTC. Protein sequence: CSARGWVEGQPLGTYEQYF. This chain links TRBV20-1 with TRBJ2-7, with D possibly TRBD2 on 5 matching bases. The ends were cut back, 1 base at V and 2 bases at J, with 27 bases in the middle. This CDR3 is built from 19 residues. Germline CDR1 is DFQATT and CDR2 is SNEGSKA (reference sequence).

DNA of the CDR3: TGTGCCAGCAGCTTCACGAAATACACCGGGGAGCTGTTTTTT. Translating it yields CASSFTKYTGELFF. This chain links TRBV2 with TRBJ2-2; D remains ambiguous. The CDR3 has 14 residues. V was trimmed by 6 bases and J by 3 bases, leaving 11 bases between them. Germline CDR1 reads SNHLY; CDR2 reads FYNNEI. Combining the CDR3 with reference TRBV2 and TRBJ2-2 gives the whole variable domain EPEVTQTPSHQVTQMGQEVILRCVPISNHLYFYWYRQILGQKVEFLVSFYNNEISEKSEIFDDQFSVERPDGSNFTLKIRSTKLEDSAMYFCASSFTKYTGELFFGEGSRLTVL.

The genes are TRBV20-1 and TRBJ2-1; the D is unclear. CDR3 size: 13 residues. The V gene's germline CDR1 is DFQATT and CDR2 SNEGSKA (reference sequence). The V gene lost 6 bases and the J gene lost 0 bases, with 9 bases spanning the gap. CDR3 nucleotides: TGCAGTGCATACCTCGGCTCCTACAATGAGCAGTTCTTC. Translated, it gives CSAYLGSYNEQFF.

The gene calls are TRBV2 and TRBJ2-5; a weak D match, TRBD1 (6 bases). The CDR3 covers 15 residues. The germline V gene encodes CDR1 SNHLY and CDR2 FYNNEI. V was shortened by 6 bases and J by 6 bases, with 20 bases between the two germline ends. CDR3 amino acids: CASRDSYRAMKTQYF. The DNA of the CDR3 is TGTGCCAGCAGAGACTCCTACAGGGCAATGAAGACCCAGTACTTC.

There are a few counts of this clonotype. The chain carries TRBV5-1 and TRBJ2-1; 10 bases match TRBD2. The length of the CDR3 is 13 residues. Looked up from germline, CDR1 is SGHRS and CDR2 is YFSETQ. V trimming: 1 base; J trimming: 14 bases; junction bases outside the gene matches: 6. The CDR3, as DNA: TGCGCCAGCAGCTTGACTAGCGGGATAGCTAAGTTCTTC. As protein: CASSLTSGIAKFF.

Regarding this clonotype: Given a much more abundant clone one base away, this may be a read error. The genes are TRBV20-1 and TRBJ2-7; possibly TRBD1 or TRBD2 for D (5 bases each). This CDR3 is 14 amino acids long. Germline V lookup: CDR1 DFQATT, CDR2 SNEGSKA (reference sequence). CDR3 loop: CSAPRRRGMNEHYF. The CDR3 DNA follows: TGCAGTGCCCCCCGGCGACGGGGCATGAACGAGCATTACTTC.